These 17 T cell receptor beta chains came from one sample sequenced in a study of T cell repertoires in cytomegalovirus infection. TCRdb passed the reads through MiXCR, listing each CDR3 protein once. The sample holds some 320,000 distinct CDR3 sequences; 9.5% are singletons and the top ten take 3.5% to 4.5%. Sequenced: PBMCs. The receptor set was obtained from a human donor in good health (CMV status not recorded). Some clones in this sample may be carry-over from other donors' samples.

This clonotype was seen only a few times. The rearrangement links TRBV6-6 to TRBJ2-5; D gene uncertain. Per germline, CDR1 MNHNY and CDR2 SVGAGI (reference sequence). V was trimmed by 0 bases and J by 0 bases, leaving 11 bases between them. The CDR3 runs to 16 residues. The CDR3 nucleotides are TGTGCCAGCAGTTACTCGAGCTCCCTGTACCAAGAGACCCAGTACTTC. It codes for CASSYSSSLYQETQYF.

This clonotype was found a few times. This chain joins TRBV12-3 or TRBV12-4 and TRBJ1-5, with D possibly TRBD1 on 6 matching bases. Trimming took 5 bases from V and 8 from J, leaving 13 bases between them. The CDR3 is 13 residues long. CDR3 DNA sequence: TGTGCCAGCAGTGGGGGGGGGGCAAAGCCCCAGCATTTT. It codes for CASSGGGAKPQHF.

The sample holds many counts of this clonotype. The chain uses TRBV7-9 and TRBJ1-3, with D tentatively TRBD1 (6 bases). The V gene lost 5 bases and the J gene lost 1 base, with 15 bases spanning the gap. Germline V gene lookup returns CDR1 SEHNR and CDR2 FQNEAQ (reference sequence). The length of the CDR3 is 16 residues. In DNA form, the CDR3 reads TGTGCCAGCAGCCCGTGGACAGAGGCATCTGGAAACACCATATATTTT. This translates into CASSPWTEASGNTIYF.

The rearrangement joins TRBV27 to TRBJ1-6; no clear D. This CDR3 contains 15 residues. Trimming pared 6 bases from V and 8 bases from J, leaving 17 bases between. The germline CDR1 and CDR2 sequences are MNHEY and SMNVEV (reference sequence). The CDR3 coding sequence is TGTGCCAGCAGCCGAACCCAGGACTTCCATTCACCCCTCCACTTT. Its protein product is CASSRTQDFHSPLHF.

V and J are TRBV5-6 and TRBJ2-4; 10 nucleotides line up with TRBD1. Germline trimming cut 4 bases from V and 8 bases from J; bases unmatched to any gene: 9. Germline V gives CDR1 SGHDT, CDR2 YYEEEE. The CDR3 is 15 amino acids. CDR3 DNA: TGTGCCAGCAGCGGCCGACAGGGGGCGCGGGACATTCAGTACTTC. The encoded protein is CASSGRQGARDIQYF. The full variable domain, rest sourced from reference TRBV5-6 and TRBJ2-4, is DAGVTQSPTHLIKTRGQQVTLRCSPKSGHDTVSWYQQALGQGPQFIFQYYEEEERQRGNFPDRFSGHQFPNYSSELNVNALLLGDSALYLCASSGRQGARDIQYFGAGTRLSVL.

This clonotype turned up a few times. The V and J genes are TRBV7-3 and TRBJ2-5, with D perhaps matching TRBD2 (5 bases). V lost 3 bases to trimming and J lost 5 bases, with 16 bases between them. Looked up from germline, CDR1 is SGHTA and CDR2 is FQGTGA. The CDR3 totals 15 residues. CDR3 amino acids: CASSFVGQPGETQYF. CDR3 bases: TGTGCCAGCAGCTTCGTCGGCCAACCGGGGGAGACCCAGTACTTC.

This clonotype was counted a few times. DNA of the CDR3: TGTGCCAGCAGCCCGTCCAGGGGCGTGAACACTGAAGCTTTCTTT. Translated, it gives CASSPSRGVNTEAFF. V usage is TRBV7-2 and J usage is TRBJ1-1; tentatively, D is TRBD1 (6 bases). Per the germline V gene, CDR1 is SGHTA and CDR2 is FQGNSA. Trimming cost V 5 bases and J 0 bases, with 13 bases left between them. This CDR3 is 15 amino acids long.

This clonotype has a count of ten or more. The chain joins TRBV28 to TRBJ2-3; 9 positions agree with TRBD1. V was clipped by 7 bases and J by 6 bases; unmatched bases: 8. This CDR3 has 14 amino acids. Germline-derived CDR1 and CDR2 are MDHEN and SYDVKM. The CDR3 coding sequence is TGTGCCAGCACCTTTGGCGGGACAGGGGATACGCAGTATTTT. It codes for CASTFGGTGDTQYF.

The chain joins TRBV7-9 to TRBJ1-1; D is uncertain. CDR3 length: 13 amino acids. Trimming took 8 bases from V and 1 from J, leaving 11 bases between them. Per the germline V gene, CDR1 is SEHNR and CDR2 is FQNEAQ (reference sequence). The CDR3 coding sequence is TGTGCCAGCGGCCCCTTTAAGAACACTGAAGCTTTCTTT. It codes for CASGPFKNTEAFF.

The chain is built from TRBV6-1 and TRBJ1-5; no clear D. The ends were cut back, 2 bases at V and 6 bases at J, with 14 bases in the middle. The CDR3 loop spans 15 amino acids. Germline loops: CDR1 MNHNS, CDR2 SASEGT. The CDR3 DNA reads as TGTGCCAGCAGTGAAACGGGAGGGATTCTTCAGCCCCAGCATTTT. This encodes CASSETGGILQPQHF.

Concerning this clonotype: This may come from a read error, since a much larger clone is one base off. The CDR3 region has the DNA TGTGCCAGCAGTCCCCCCGGTCCGAGGGGTGCAATAGGGCAGTACTTC. Protein sequence: CASSPPGPRGAIGQYF. The chain couples TRBV12-3 or TRBV12-4 to TRBJ2-7; the D gene could be TRBD1 or TRBD2 (5 bases each). Trimming stripped 5 bases from V and 9 bases from J, with 26 bases between. The CDR3 is 16 residues long.

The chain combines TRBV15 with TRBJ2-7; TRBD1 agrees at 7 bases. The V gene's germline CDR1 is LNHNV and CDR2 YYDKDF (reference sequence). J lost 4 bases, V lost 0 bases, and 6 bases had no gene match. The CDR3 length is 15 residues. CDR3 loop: CATSRDPGTVYEQYF. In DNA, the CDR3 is TGTGCCACCAGCAGAGACCCCGGGACAGTATACGAGCAGTACTTC.

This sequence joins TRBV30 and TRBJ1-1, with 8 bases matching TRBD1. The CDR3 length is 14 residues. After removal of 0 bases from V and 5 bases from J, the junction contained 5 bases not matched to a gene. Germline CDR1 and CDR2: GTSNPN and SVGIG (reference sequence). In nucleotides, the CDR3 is TGTGCCTGGAGTGTAACAGGGGGACGGACTGAAGCTTTCTTT. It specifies CAWSVTGGRTEAFF.

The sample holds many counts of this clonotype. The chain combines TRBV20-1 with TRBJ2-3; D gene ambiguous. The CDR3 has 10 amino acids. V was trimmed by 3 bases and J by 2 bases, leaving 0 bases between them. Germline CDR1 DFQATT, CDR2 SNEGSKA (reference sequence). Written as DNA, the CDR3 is TGCAGTGCTAGCACAGATACGCAGTATTTT. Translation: CSASTDTQYF.

DNA for the CDR3: TGTGCCAGCAGCGGCTGGGGGGAAATCTCTGGAAACACCATATATTTT. Its protein is CASSGWGEISGNTIYF. This chain links TRBV9 with TRBJ1-3, with a possible D match to TRBD1 (5 bases). This CDR3 has 16 amino acids. Trimming took off 3 bases at V and 0 bases at J, with 13 bases between the two ends. From germline, CDR1 is SGDLS and CDR2 YYNGEE.

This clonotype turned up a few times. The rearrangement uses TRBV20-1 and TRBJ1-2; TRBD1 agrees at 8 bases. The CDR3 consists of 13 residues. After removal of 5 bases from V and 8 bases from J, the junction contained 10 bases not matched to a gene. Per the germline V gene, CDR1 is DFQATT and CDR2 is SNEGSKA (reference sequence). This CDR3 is CSAWTGSRLGYTF. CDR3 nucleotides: TGCAGTGCTTGGACAGGGAGTCGCCTGGGCTACACCTTC.

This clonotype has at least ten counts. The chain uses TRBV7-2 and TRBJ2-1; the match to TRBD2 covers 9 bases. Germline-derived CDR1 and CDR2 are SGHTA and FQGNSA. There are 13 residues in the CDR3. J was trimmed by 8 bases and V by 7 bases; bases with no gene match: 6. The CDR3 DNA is TGTGCCAGCACCCCGGGACTAGCCCATGAGCAGTTCTTC. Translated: CASTPGLAHEQFF.